This paragraph reports one T cell receptor (beta chain). Its antigen is currently unknown. This record belongs to a study of cytomegalovirus exposure and HLA in healthy donors. General observations from the study: Earlier findings revealed that most TCR beta V segments proved productive either about 90% or about 30% of the time.

Looked up from germline, CDR1 is MDHEN and CDR2 is SYDVKM. V lost 6 bases and J lost 6, with 15 bases in between. The CDR3 extends over 14 amino acids. PCR primers comprised 60 Vbeta and 13 Jbeta primers. Only in-frame clones appear in the TCRdb table, and some are missing; sequencing was by immunoSEQ multiplex PCR. The sample has more than 85,000 clones; about 86% are singletons. The TCR originated in a woman aged 25-40 years in good health and CMV-seronegative. Sequenced input: PBMCs. This chain links TRBV28 with TRBJ1-5; D gene ambiguous. CDR3 coding DNA: TGTGCCAGCAGAACTCCTACCTTCCGTCAGCCCCAGCATTTT. Translating it yields CASRTPTFRQPQHF. Full variable domain (outside the CDR3, taken from reference TRBV28 and TRBJ1-5): DVKVTQSSRYLVKRTGEKVFLECVQDMDHENMFWYRQDPGLGLRLIYFSYDVKMKEKGDIPEGYSVSREKKERFSLILESASTNQTSMYLCASRTPTFRQPQHFGDGTRLSIL.